A selection of T cell receptor beta chains follows, all from one sample in a study of T cells in Graves' hyperthyroidism and ophthalmopathy. TCRdb reanalysed the multiplex PCR reads using MiXCR and keeps one entry per CDR3 protein. The data hold fewer than 800,000 distinct CDR3 sequences, with around 17% observed a single time. The sample taken for sequencing was blood. All receptors derive from a man between 18 and 35 years old with Graves' hyperthyroidism. Both conserved end residues are part of each CDR3. A D gene is named only where the DNA matches it firmly. Clone size is not always given. Where it is, it says once, few, many or a class for expanded clones.

>few|TRBV6-6|TRBJ2-7|.
TGTGCCAGCAGTTACGTCCCTAGGGTCATTTTCGAGCAGTACTTC
CASSYVPRVIFEQYF
>many|TRBV28|TRBJ2-3|.
TGTGCCAGCAGACCCCTGGGGAGAAGGGGCACAGATACGCAGTATTTT
CASRPLGRRGTDTQYF
>.|TRBV7-7|TRBJ2-5|TRBD1
TGTGCCAGCAGTCGTAACGGACAGGGGGCGCGTGAGACCCAGTACTTC
CASSRNGQGARETQYF
>.|TRBV6-1|TRBJ2-2|.
TGTGCCACCTCCTTGTCCGAGGACCGATCGCACACCGGGGAGCTGTTTTTT
CATSLSEDRSHTGELFF
>few|TRBV27|TRBJ2-7|.
TGTGCCAGCAGTTTCGCTAGCAGGGGACTCGAGCAGTACTTC
CASSFASRGLEQYF
>few|TRBV7-3|TRBJ2-1|.
TGTGCCAGCAGCTTAATGGGGGAGTGGAATGAGCAGTTCTTC
CASSLMGEWNEQFF
>.|TRBV28|TRBJ1-2|TRBD1
TGTGCCAGCAGTAGAATGGGACAGTACTATGGCTACACCTTC
CASSRMGQYYGYTF
>many|TRBV28|TRBJ2-5|.
TGTGCCATCCAGGGATCTCCCGTCGAGACCCAGTACTTC
CAIQGSPVETQYF
>many|TRBV20-1|TRBJ2-1|TRBD2
TGCAGTGCTAGAGATTGGGCTAGCGGGAACTACAATGAGCAGTTCTTC
CSARDWASGNYNEQFF
>few|TRBV4-1|TRBJ2-2|TRBD2
TGCGCCAGCAGCCTCGCTAGCGGGAGTTTCTCCGGGGAGCTGTTTTTT
CASSLASGSFSGELFF
>many|TRBV5-1|TRBJ2-7|.
TGCGCCAGCAAATCGGGGTTGAGCTCCTACGAGCAGTACTTC
CASKSGLSSYEQYF
>many|TRBV20-1|TRBJ2-5|TRBD1
TGCAGTGCTAGAGTCCCAGGGGGTACAGAGACCCAGTACTTC
CSARVPGGTETQYF
>few|TRBV12-5|TRBJ1-1|.
TGTGCTAGTGGTCACAGGGTCATGAACACTGAAGCTTTCTTT
CASGHRVMNTEAFF
>.|TRBV6-2/TRBV6-3|TRBJ1-1|TRBD1
TGTGCCAGCAGTTACTCAGGACAGGGAAGGAACACTGAAGCTTTCTTT
CASSYSGQGRNTEAFF
>many|TRBV6-1|TRBJ2-7|.
TGTGCCAGCAGTCGGACTGGCCGAATAGAGCAGTACTTC
CASSRTGRIEQYF
>.|TRBV9|TRBJ2-3|TRBD2
TGTGCCAGCAGCGTAGAAGCGGGAGACGCAGATACGCAGTATTTT
CASSVEAGDADTQYF
>many|TRBV20-1|TRBJ2-3|.
TGCAGTGCTAGTTTCCAGGGTGGGACAGATACGCAGTATTTT
CSASFQGGTDTQYF
>.|TRBV11-2|TRBJ2-1|.
TGTGCCAGCAGCTTAGTTTCCGATGACCTCTACAATGAGCAGTTCTTC
CASSLVSDDLYNEQFF
>many|TRBV2|TRBJ2-5|.
TGTGCCAGCAGGTCCGGGACATCACAAGAGACCCAGTACTTC
CASRSGTSQETQYF
>.|TRBV5-1|TRBJ2-1|TRBD2
TGCGCCAGCAGAGTGGGACTAGCGGGATCGTCCTACAATGAGCAGTTCTTC
CASRVGLAGSSYNEQFF
>few|TRBV29-1|TRBJ2-7|.
TGCAGCGGCTCCCAGGGAACCGAGCAGTACTTC
CSGSQGTEQYF
>many|TRBV30|TRBJ2-1|.
TGTGCCTGGAGTCGGGGCGGGGAATACAATGAGCAGTTCTTC
CAWSRGGEYNEQFF
>.|TRBV4-1|TRBJ1-6|.
TGCGCCAGCAGCCACGGATCCGGGAAGAATAATTCACCCCTCCACTTT
CASSHGSGKNNSPLHF
>.|TRBV27|TRBJ1-2|TRBD1
TGTGCCAGCGGACAGGCCCAGTACTATGGCTACACCTTC
CASGQAQYYGYTF
>many|TRBV3-1|TRBJ1-1|.
TGTGCCAGCAGCCAAGAGGCAGGACGGAACACTGAAGCTTTCTTT
CASSQEAGRNTEAFF
>many|TRBV7-2|TRBJ1-4|TRBD1
TGTGCCAGCAGCCAAGACCAGGGGGGAGAAAAACTGTTTTTT
CASSQDQGGEKLFF
>few|TRBV6-2/TRBV6-3|TRBJ2-2|.
TGTGCCCGAGGAGGGGAGGCCCGCACCGGGGAGCTGTTTTTT
CARGGEARTGELFF
>.|TRBV5-1|TRBJ2-2|.
TGCGCCAGCAGCTTGGCCGGCGGGACCGGGGGGCTGTTTTTT
CASSLAGGTGGLFF
>few|TRBV18|TRBJ2-1|TRBD2
TGTGCCAGCTCACCAGGGACTAGCGGGAGGTACCCTCCCCACAATGAGCAGTTCTTC
CASSPGTSGRYPPHNEQFF
>.|TRBV24-1|TRBJ1-1|.
TGTGCCACCAGTGGGGCCGGGCCGACTGAAGCTTTCTTT
CATSGAGPTEAFF
>many|TRBV7-8|TRBJ2-1|.
TGTGCCAGCAGCTTCGGATTTTACAATGAGCAGTTCTTC
CASSFGFYNEQFF
>.|TRBV29-1|TRBJ2-7|.
TGCAGCGTGAGGGGATCCTACGAGCAGTACTTC
CSVRGSYEQYF